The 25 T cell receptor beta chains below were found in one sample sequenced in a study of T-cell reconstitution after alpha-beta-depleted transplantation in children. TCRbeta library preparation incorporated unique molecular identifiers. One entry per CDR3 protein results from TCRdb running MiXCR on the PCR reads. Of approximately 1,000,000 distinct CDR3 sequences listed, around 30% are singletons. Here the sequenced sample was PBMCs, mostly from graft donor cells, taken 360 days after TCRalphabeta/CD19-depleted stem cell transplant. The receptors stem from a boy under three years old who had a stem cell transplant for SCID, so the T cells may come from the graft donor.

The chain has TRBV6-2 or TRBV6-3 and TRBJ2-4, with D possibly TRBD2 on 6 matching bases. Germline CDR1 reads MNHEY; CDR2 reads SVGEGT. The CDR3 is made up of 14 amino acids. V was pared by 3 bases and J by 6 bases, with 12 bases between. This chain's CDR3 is CASSYGAGRNIQYF. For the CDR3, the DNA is TGTGCCAGCAGTTATGGAGCGGGCCGAAACATTCAGTACTTC.

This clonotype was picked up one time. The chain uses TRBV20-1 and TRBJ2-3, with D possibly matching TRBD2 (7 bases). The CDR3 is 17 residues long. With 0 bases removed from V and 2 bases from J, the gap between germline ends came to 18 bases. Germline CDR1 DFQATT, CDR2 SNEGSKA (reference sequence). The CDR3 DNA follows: TGCAGTGCTAGAGATATACGGGGGGCCTCCTCCACAGATACGCAGTATTTT. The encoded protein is CSARDIRGASSTDTQYF.

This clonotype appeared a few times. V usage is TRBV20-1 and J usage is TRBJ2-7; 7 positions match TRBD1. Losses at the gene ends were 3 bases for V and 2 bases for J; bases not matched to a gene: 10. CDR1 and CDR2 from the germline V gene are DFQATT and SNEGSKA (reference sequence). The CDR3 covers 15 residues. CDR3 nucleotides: TGCAGTGCTAGCCGGACAGGCAATTCGCCCTACGAGCAGTACTTC. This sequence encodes CSASRTGNSPYEQYF.

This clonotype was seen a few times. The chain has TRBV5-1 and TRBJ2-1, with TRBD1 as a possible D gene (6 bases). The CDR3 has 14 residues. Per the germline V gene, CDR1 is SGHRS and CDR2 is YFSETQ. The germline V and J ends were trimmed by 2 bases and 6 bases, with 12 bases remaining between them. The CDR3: CASSFTGRSNEQFF. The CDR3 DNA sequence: TGCGCCAGCAGCTTCACAGGGAGATCCAATGAGCAGTTCTTC.

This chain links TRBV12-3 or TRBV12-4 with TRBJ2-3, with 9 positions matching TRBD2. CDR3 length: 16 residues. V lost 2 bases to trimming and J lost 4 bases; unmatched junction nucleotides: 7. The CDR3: CASSLSPSGDADTQYF. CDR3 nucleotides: TGTGCCAGCAGTTTATCTCCTAGCGGGGATGCAGATACGCAGTATTTT.

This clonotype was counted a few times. CDR3 nucleotides: TGTGCCAGCAGCTTCTATAGGAGCACAGATACGCAGTATTTT. This translates into CASSFYRSTDTQYF. The chain couples TRBV12-3 or TRBV12-4 to TRBJ2-3; no definite D call. Trimming shortened V by 6 bases and J by 0 bases, and 10 bases separated the two germline ends. The CDR3 is made up of 14 amino acids.

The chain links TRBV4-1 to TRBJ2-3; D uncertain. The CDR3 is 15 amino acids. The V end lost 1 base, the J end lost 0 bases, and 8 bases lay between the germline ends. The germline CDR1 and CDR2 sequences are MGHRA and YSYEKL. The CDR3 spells CASSQAVTSTDTQYF. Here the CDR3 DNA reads TGCGCCAGCAGCCAAGCGGTCACCAGCACAGATACGCAGTATTTT.

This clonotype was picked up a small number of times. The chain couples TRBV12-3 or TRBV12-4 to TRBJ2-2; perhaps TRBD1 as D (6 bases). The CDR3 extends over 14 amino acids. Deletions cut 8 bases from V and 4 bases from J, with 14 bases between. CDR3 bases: TGTGCCAGCGGTGGGGGCGCAGTCACCGGGGAGCTGTTTTTT. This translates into CASGGGAVTGELFF.

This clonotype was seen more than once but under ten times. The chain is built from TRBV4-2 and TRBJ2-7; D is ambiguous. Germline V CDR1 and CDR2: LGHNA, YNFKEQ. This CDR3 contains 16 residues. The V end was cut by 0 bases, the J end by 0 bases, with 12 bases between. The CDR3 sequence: CASSQDDIRHSYEQYF. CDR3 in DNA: TGTGCCAGCAGCCAAGACGACATCAGACACTCCTACGAGCAGTACTTC.

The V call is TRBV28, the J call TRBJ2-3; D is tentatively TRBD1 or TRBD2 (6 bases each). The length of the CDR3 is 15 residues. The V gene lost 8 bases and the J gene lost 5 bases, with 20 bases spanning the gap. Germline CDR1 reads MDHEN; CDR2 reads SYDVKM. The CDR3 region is CASGSGGKGEDTQYF. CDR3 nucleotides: TGTGCCAGCGGGAGTGGGGGGAAGGGGGAAGATACGCAGTATTTT.

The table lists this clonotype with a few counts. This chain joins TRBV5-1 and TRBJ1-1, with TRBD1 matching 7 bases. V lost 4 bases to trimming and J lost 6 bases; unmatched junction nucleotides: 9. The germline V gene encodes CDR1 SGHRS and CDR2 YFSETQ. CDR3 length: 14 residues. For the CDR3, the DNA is TGCGCCAGCAGCGGAGGGGGCAATTTGGCTGAAGCTTTCTTT. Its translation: CASSGGGNLAEAFF.

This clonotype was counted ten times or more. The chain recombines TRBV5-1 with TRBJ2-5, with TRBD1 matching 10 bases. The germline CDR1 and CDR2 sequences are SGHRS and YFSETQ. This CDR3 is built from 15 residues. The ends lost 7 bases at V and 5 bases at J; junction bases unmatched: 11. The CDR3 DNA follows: TGCGCCAGCGGCTGGACAGGGGGTTTGGTTGAGACCCAGTACTTC. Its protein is CASGWTGGLVETQYF.

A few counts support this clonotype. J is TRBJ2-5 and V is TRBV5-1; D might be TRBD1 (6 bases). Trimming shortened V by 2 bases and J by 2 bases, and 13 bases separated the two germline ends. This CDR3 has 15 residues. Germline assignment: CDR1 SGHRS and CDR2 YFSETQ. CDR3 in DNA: TGCGCCAGCAGCTTCGGACAGACCCTTCAAGAGACCCAGTACTTC. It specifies CASSFGQTLQETQYF.

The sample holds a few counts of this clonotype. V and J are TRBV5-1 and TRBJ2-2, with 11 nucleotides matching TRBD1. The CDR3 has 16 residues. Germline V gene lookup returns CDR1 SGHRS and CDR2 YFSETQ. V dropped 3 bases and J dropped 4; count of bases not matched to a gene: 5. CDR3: CASSWMDRGRTGELFF. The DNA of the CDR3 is TGCGCCAGCAGCTGGATGGACAGGGGGCGCACCGGGGAGCTGTTTTTT.

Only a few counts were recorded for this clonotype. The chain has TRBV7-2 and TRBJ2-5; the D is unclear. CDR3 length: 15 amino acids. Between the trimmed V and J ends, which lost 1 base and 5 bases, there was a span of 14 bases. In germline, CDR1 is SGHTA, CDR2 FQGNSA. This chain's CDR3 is CASSLGGLHGETQYF. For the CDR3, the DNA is TGTGCCAGCAGCTTAGGAGGTCTTCACGGGGAGACCCAGTACTTC. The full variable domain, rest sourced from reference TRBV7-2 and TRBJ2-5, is GAGVSQSPSNKVTEKGKDVELRCDPISGHTALYWYRQSLGQGLEFLIYFQGNSAPDKSGLPSDRFSAERTGGSVSTLTIQRTQQEDSAVYLCASSLGGLHGETQYFGPGTRLLVL.

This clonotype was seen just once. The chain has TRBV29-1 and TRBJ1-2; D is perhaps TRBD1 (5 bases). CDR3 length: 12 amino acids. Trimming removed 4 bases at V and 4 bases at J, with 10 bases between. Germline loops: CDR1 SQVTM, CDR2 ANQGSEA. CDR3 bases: TGCAGCGTTGCGGGTGGGGGCTATGGCTACACCTTC. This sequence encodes CSVAGGGYGYTF.

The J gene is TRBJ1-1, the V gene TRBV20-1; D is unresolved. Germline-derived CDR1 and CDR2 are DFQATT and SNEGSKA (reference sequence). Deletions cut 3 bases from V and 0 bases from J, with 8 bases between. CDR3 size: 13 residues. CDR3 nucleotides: TGCAGTGCTAGTGATTCAGTGAACACTGAAGCTTTCTTT. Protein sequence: CSASDSVNTEAFF.

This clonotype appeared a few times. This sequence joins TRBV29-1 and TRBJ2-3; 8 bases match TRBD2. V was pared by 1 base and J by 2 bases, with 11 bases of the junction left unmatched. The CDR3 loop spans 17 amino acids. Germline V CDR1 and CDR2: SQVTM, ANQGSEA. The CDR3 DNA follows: TGCAGCGTTGAAGGACCGCTACCGGGACTAGACACAGATACGCAGTATTTT. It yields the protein CSVEGPLPGLDTDTQYF.

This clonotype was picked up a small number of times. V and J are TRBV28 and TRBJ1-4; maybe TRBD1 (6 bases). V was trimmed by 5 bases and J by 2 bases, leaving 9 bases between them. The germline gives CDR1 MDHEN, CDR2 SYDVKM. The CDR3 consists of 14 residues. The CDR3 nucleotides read TGTGCCAGCAGTACCCAGGGGACTAATGAAAAACTGTTTTTT. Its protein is CASSTQGTNEKLFF. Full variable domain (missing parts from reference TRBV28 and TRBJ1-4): DVKVTQSSRYLVKRTGEKVFLECVQDMDHENMFWYRQDPGLGLRLIYFSYDVKMKEKGDIPEGYSVSREKKERFSLILESASTNQTSMYLCASSTQGTNEKLFFGSGTQLSVL.

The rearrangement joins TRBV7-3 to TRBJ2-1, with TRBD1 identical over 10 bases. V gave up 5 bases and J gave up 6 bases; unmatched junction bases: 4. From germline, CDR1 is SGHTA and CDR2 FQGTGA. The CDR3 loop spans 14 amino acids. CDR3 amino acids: CASSQTGGSNEQFF. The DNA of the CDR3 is TGTGCCAGCAGCCAGACAGGGGGCTCCAATGAGCAGTTCTTC.

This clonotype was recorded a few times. The CDR3 is CASSFEGPQPQHF. The CDR3 DNA is TGTGCCAGCAGTTTTGAAGGACCTCAGCCCCAGCATTTT. V gene TRBV12-3 or TRBV12-4 combines with J gene TRBJ1-5; D is undetermined. The CDR3 covers 13 residues. With 3 bases removed from V and 6 bases from J, the gap between germline ends came to 9 bases.

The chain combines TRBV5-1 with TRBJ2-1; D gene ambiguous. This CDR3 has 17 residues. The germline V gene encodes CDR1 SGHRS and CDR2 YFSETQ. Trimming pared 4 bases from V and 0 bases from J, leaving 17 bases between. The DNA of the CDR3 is TGCGCCAGCAGCCTGGGCAGAGTCCCAAGCTCCTACAATGAGCAGTTCTTC. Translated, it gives CASSLGRVPSSYNEQFF.

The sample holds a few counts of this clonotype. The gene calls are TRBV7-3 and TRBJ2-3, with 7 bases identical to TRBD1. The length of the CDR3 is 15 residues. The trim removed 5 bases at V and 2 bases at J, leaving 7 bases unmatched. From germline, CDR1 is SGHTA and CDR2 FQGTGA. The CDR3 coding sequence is TGTGCCAGCAGCCTCGACAGGGATTACACAGATACGCAGTATTTT. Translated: CASSLDRDYTDTQYF.

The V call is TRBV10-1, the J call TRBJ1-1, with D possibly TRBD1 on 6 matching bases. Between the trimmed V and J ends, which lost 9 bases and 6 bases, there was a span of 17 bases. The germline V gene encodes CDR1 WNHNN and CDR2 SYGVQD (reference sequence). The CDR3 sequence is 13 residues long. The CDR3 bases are TGCGCCAGTACAGTATCAGGGGATCCTGAAGCTTTCTTT. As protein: CASTVSGDPEAFF.

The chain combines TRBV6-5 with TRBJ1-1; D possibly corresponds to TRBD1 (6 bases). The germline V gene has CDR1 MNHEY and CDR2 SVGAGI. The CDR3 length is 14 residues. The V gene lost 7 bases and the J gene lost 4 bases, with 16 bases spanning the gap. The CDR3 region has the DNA TGTGCCAGCATTAAACGAGGGGGAAGCACTGAAGCTTTCTTT. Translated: CASIKRGGSTEAFF.